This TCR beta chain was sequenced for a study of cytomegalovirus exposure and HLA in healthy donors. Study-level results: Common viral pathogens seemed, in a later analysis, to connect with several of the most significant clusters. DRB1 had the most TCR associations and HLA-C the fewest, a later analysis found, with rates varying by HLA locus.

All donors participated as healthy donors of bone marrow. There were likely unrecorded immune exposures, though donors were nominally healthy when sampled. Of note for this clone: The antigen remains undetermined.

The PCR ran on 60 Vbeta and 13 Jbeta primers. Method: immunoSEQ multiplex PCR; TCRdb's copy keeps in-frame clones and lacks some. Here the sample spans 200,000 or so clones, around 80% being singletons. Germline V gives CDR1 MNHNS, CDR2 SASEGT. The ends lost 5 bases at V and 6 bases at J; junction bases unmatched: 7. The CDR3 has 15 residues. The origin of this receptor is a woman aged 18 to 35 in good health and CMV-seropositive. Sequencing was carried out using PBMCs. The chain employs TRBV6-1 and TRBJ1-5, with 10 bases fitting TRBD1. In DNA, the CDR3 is TGTGCCAGCAGTATGGGACAGGGGTTGGGTCAGCCCCAGCATTTT. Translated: CASSMGQGLGQPQHF.